The TCR beta chain described here comes from a study of T-cell memory formation after mild COVID-19. Across the whole study: Across donors, TCR clusters were largely donor specific. Regarding the study as a whole: Researchers report contracting CD4+ clones mostly in CM and EM, with CD8+ clones in EMRA.

Using its own MiXCR run on the 5' RACE reads, TCRdb lists one record per CDR3 protein. Of about 400,000 distinct CDR3 sequences in the sample, 20% to 30% are singletons; the top ten hold around 12%. To note about this clonotype: Its cognate antigen is unknown.

The CDR3 totals 14 residues. Losses at the gene ends were 6 bases for V and 1 base for J; bases not matched to a gene: 3. CDR1 is DFQATT, CDR2 SNEGSKA, per germline (reference sequence). The rearrangement uses TRBV20-1 and TRBJ2-2, with TRBD2 matching over 9 bases. The sequence was obtained from an adult woman who had mild COVID-19 (a few samples of this study predate the infection). Cell type and time point are not known. Sequences were obtained from PBMCs or a T cell subset sorted from them (not recorded which). CDR3 sequence: CSARTSENTGELFF. The CDR3 DNA follows: TGCAGTGCCCGGACTAGCGAGAACACCGGGGAGCTGTTTTTT.